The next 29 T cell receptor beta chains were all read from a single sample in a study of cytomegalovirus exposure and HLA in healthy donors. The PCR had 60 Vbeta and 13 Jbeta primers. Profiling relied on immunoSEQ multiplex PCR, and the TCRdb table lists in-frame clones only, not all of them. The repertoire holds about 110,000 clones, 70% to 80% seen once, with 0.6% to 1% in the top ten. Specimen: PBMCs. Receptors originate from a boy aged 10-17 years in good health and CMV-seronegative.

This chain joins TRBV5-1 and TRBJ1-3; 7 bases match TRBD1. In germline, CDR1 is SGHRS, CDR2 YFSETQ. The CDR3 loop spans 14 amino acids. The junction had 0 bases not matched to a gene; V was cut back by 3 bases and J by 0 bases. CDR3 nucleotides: TGCGCCAGCAGCTGGGACAGCTCTGGAAACACCATATATTTT. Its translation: CASSWDSSGNTIYF.

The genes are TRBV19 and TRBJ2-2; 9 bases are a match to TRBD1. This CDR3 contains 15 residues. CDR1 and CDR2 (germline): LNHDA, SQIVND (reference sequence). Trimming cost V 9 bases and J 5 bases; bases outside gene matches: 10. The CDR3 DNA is TGTGCCAGCGCCCTCGGGACAGGGAATACCGGGGAGCTGTTTTTT. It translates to CASALGTGNTGELFF.

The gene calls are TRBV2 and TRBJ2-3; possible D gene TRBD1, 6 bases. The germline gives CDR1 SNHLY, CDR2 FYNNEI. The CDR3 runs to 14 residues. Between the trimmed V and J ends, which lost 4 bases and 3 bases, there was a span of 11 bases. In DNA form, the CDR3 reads TGTGCCAGCAGTGTTAGGACAGAAACAGATACGCAGTATTTT. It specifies CASSVRTETDTQYF. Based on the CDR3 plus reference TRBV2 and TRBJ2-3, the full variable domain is EPEVTQTPSHQVTQMGQEVILRCVPISNHLYFYWYRQILGQKVEFLVSFYNNEISEKSEIFDDQFSVERPDGSNFTLKIRSTKLEDSAMYFCASSVRTETDTQYFGPGTRLTVL.

DNA of the CDR3: TGTGCCAGCAGCTTAGTTGCCAGGGTGATAATAAACTATGGCTACACCTTC. Translating gives CASSLVARVIINYGYTF. The chain employs TRBV7-8 and TRBJ1-2, with D tentatively TRBD1 (5 bases). Germline CDR1 reads SGHVS; CDR2 reads FQNEAQ. Trimming shortened V by 1 base and J by 2 bases, and 17 bases separated the two germline ends. This CDR3 contains 17 residues.

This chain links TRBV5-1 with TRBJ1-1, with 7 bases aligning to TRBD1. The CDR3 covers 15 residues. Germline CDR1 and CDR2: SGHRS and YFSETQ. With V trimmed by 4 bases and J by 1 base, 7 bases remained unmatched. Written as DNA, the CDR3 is TGCGCCAGCAGCCCATATAGGGGGCAGAACACTGAAGCTTTCTTT. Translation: CASSPYRGQNTEAFF.

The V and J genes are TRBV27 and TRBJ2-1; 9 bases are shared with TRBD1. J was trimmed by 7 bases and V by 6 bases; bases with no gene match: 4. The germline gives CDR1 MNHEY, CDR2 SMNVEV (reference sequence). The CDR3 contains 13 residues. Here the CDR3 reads CASRVGQGNEQFF. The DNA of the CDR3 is TGTGCCAGCAGGGTGGGACAGGGTAATGAGCAGTTCTTC.

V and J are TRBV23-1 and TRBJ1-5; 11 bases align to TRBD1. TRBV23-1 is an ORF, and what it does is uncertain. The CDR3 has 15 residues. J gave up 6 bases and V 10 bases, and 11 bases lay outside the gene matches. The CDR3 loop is CANSPGQGDVQPQHF. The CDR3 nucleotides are TGCGCCAACTCTCCGGGACAGGGGGACGTTCAGCCCCAGCATTTT.

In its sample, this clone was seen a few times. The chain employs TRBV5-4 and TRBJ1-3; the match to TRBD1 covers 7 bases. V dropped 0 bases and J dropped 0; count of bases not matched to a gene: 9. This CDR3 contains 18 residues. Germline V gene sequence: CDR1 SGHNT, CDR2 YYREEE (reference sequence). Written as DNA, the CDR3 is TGTGCCAGCAGCTTGGAAGGGGGCAGGGCGACCTCTGGAAACACCATATATTTT. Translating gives CASSLEGGRATSGNTIYF.

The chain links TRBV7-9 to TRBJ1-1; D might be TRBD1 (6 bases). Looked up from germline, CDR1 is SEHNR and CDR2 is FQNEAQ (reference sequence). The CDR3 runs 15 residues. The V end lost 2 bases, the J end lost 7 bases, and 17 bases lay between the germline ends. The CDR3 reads CASSLRGSGTIEAFF. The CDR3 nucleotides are TGTGCCAGCAGCTTACGGGGAAGTGGGACAATTGAAGCTTTCTTT.

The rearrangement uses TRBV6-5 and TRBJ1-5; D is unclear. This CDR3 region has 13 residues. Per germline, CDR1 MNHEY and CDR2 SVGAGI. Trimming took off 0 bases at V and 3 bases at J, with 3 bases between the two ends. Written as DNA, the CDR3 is TGTGCCAGCAGTTACTCCCACAATCAGCCCCAGCATTTT. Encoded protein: CASSYSHNQPQHF.

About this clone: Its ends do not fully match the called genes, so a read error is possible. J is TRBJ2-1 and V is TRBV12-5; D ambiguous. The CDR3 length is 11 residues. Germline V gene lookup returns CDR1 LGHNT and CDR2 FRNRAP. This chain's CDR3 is CASGSYSEQFF. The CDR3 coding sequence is TGTGCTAGTGGTTCCTACAGTGAGCAGTTCTTC.

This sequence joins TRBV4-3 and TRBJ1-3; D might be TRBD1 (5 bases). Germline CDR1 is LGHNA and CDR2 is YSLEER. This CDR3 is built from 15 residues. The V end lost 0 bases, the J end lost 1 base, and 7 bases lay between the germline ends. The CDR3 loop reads CASSQEAGSGNTIYF. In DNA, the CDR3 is TGCGCCAGCAGCCAAGAGGCAGGGTCTGGAAACACCATATATTTT.

CDR3 nucleotide sequence: TGTGCCAGCAGTTACTCTGGCGGGGGCGAGACCCAGTACTTC. Translating it yields CASSYSGGGETQYF. V usage is TRBV6-6 and J usage is TRBJ2-5; D may be TRBD2 (7 bases). CDR3 length: 14 residues. Trimming cost V 0 bases and J 5 bases, with 10 bases left between them. Germline CDR1 and CDR2: MNHNY and SVGAGI (reference sequence).

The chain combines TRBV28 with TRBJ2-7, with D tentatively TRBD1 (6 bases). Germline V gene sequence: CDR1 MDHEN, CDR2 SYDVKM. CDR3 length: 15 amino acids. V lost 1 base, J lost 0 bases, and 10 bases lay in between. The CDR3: CASSLLRDTSYEQYF. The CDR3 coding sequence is TGTGCCAGCAGTTTATTAAGGGACACCTCCTACGAGCAGTACTTC.

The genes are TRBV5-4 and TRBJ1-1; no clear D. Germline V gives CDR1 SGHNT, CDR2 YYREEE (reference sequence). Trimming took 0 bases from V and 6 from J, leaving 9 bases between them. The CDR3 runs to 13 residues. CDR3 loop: CASSLEPVPEAFF. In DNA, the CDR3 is TGTGCCAGCAGCTTGGAGCCGGTTCCTGAAGCTTTCTTT.

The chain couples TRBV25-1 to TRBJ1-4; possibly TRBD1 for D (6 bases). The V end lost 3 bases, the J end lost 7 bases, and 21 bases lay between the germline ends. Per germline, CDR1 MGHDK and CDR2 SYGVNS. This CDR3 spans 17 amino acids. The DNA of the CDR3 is TGTGCCAGCAGTGATCGCACAAAACAGGGTGTGGCTGAAAAACTGTTTTTT. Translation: CASSDRTKQGVAEKLFF. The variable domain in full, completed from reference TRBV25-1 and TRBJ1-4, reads EADIYQTPRYLVIGTGKKITLECSQTMGHDKMYWYQQDPGMELHLIHYSYGVNSTEKGDLSSESTVSRIRTEHFPLTLESARPSHTSQYLCASSDRTKQGVAEKLFFGSGTQLSVL.

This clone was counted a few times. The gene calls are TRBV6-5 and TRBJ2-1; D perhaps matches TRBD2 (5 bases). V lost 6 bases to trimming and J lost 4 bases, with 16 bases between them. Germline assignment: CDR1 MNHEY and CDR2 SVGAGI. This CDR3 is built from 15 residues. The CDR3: CASSPDYGVYNEQFF. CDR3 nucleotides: TGTGCCAGCAGCCCCGACTATGGGGTATACAATGAGCAGTTCTTC.

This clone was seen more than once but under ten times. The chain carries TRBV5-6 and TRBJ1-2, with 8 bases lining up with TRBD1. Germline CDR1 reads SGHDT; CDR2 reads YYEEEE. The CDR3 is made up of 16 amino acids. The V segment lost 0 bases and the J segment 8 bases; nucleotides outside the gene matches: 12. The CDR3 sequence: CASSLGNRGKGGGYTF. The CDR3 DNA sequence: TGTGCCAGCAGCTTGGGAAACAGGGGGAAAGGCGGCGGCTACACCTTC.

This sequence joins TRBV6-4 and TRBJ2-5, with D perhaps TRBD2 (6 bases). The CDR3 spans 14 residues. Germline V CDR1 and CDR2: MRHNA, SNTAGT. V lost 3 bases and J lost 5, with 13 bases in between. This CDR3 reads CASSENSGSETQYF. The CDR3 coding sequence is TGTGCCAGCAGTGAAAATTCCGGGAGCGAGACCCAGTACTTC.

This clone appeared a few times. CDR3 in amino acids: CASSDWAGVQPQHF. CDR3 coding DNA: TGTGCCAGCAGTGACTGGGCAGGGGTGCAGCCCCAGCATTTT. The chain joins TRBV6-1 to TRBJ1-5, with D maybe TRBD1 (6 bases). CDR3 size: 14 residues. Between the trimmed V and J ends, which lost 3 bases and 7 bases, there was a span of 13 bases. CDR1 and CDR2 (germline): MNHNS, SASEGT.

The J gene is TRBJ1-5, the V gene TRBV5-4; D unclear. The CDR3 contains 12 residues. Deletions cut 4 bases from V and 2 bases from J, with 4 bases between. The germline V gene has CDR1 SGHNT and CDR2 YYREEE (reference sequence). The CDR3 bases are TGTGCCAGCAGCCGGGGCAATCAGCCCCAGCATTTT. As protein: CASSRGNQPQHF.

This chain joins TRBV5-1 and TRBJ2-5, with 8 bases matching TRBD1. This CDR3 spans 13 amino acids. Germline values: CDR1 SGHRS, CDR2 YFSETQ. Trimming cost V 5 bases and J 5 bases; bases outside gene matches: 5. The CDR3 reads CASRTGVGETQYF. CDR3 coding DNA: TGCGCCAGCAGGACAGGGGTGGGGGAGACCCAGTACTTC. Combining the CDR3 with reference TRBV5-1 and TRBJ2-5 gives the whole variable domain KAGVTQTPRYLIKTRGQQVTLSCSPISGHRSVSWYQQTPGQGLQFLFEYFSETQRNKGNFPGRFSGRQFSNSRSEMNVSTLELGDSALYLCASRTGVGETQYFGPGTRLLVL.

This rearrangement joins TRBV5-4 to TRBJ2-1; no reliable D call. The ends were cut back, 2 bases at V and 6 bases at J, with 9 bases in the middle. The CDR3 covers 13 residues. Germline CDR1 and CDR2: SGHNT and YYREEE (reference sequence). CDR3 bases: TGTGCCAGCAGCTTTCTTCCGTCCAATGAGCAGTTCTTC. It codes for CASSFLPSNEQFF.

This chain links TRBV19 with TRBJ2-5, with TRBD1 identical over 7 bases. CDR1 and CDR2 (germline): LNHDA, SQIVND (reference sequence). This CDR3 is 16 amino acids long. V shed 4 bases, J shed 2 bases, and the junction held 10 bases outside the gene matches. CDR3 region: CASSTQQGDLQETQYF. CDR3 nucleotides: TGTGCCAGTAGTACCCAGCAGGGGGACCTTCAAGAGACCCAGTACTTC.

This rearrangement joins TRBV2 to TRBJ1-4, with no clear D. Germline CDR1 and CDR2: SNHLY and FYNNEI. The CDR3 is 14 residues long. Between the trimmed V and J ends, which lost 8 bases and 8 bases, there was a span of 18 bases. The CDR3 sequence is CASGGLFAMEKLFF. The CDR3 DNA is TGTGCCAGCGGTGGACTCTTTGCGATGGAAAAACTGTTTTTT.

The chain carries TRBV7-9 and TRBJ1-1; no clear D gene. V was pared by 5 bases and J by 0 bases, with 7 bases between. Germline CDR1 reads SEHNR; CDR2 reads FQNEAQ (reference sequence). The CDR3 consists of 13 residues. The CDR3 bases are TGTGCCAGCAGCCCGCAGATGAACACTGAAGCTTTCTTT. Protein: CASSPQMNTEAFF.

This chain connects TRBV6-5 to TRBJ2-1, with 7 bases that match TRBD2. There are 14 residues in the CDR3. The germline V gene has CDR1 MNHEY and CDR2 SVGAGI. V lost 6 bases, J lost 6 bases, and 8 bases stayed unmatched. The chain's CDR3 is CASSHASGGNEQFF. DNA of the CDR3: TGTGCCAGCAGCCACGCTTCGGGAGGCAATGAGCAGTTCTTC.

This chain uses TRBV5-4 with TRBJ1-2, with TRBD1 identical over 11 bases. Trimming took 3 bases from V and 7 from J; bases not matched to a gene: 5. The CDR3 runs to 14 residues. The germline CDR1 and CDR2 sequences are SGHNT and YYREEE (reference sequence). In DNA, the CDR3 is TGTGCCAGCAGCTCTCCGGGACAGGGGGGTGGCTACACCTTC. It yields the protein CASSSPGQGGGYTF.

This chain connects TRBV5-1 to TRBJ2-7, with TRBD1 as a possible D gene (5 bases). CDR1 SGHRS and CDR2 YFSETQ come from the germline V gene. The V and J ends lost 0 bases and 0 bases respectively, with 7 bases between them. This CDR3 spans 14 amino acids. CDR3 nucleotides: TGCGCCAGCAGCTTGGTGGGGCCCTCCTACGAGCAGTACTTC. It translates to CASSLVGPSYEQYF.